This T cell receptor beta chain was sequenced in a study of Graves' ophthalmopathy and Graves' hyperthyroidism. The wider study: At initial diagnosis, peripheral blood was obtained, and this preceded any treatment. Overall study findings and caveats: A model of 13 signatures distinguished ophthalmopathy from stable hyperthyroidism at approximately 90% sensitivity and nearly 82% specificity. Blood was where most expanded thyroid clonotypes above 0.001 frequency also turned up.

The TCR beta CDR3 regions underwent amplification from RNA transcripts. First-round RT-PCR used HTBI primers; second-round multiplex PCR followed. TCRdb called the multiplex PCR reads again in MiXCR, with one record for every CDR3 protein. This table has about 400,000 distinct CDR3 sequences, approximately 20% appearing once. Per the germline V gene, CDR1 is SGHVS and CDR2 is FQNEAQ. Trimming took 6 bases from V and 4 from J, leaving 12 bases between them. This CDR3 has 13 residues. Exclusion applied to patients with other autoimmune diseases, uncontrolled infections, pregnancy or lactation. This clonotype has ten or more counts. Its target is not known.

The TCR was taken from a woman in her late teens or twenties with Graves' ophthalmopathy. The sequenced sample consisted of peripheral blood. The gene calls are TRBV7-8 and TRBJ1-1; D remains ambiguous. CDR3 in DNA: TGTGCCAGCAGTCCTCTAAGTGGCACTGAAGCTTTCTTT. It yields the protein CASSPLSGTEAFF.